The clone carrying this TCR beta chain has only a few counts. Here immunoSEQ multiplex PCR was the method, and the copy in TCRdb shows in-frame clones only, minus some. The data contain roughly 18,000 clones, roughly 91% of them singletons. The CDR3 loop spans 14 amino acids. Germline CDR1 and CDR2: KGHSH and LQKENI. The V end was cut by 4 bases, the J end by 3 bases, with 10 bases between. The entry originates in a study of control samples from healthy donors and cancer patients. This TCR was sampled from a woman aged 55-69 years with head and neck cancer. The material sequenced was PBMCs. The V gene is TRBV18, the J gene TRBJ1-5; D is undetermined. As DNA, the CDR3 is TGTGCCAGCTCACAGAAGGCAGACAATCAGCCCCAGCATTTT. Translated: CASSQKADNQPQHF. The full variable domain, its missing parts supplied by reference TRBV18 and TRBJ1-5, is NAGVMQNPRHLVRRRGQEARLRCSPMKGHSHVYWYRQLPEEGLKFMVYLQKENIIDESGMPKERFSAEFPKEGPSILRIQQVVRGDSAAYFCASSQKADNQPQHFGDGTRLSIL.